Following are 5 T cell receptor beta chains from one sample sequenced in a study of blood T cells in healthy people across ages. Primers used in a second PCR of about 6 to 11 cycles were a sample-barcoded 5' primer and a J-beta primer mix. TCRdb ran MiXCR on the 5' RACE reads and lists one entry per CDR3 protein. The sample lists around 900,000 distinct CDR3 sequences; roughly half were seen once. Sequencing input: blood. These receptor sequences come from a woman aged 55-69 years in good health.

The genes are TRBV6-6 and TRBJ2-1; tentatively, D is TRBD1 or TRBD2 (5 bases each). The CDR3 is made up of 13 amino acids. Germline values: CDR1 MNHNY, CDR2 SVGAGI (reference sequence). V dropped 8 bases and J dropped 10 bases, with 18 bases sitting between them. The CDR3 region has the DNA TGTGCCAGCGGGGATGGGGGAGTGGGAGAGCAGTTCTTC. Translating gives CASGDGGVGEQFF.

The J gene is TRBJ1-2, the V gene TRBV5-4; a possible D gene is TRBD1 (5 bases). Trimming removed 2 bases at V and 5 bases at J, with 16 bases between. The V gene's germline CDR1 is SGHNT and CDR2 YYREEE (reference sequence). This CDR3 has 15 amino acids. The CDR3 loop reads CASSLAAPRGYGYTF. CDR3 DNA sequence: TGTGCCAGCAGCTTAGCGGCCCCTCGGGGGTATGGCTACACCTTC.

The V gene is TRBV7-3, the J gene TRBJ2-7; TRBD2 agrees at 11 bases. The V segment lost 3 bases and the J segment 0 bases; nucleotides outside the gene matches: 1. Germline loops: CDR1 SGHTA, CDR2 FQGTGA. This CDR3 has 15 amino acids. This CDR3 is CASSFLAGGSYEQYF. In DNA, the CDR3 is TGTGCCAGCAGCTTCCTAGCGGGAGGCTCCTACGAGCAGTACTTC.

CDR3 protein: CASSLSPGADTQYF. As DNA, the CDR3 is TGTGCCAGCAGCTTATCTCCTGGGGCAGATACGCAGTATTTT. V is TRBV7-2 and J is TRBJ2-3, with D hard to call. The CDR3 sequence is 14 residues long. Trimming took 2 bases from V and 4 from J, leaving 10 bases between them. Germline CDR1 and CDR2: SGHTA and FQGNSA. The variable domain in full, with the rest retrieved from reference TRBV7-2 and TRBJ2-3, is GAGVSQSPSNKVTEKGKDVELRCDPISGHTALYWYRQSLGQGLEFLIYFQGNSAPDKSGLPSDRFSAERTGGSVSTLTIQRTQQEDSAVYLCASSLSPGADTQYFGPGTRLTVL.

The chain carries TRBV20-1 and TRBJ2-3, with D uncertain. The germline V and J ends were trimmed by 6 bases and 8 bases, with 12 bases remaining between them. The CDR3 is made up of 11 amino acids. Germline CDR1 DFQATT, CDR2 SNEGSKA (reference sequence). CDR3 sequence reads: CSADIYGTQYF. CDR3 coding DNA: TGCAGTGCGGATATTTACGGTACGCAGTATTTT.